This T cell receptor beta chain was captured in a study of blood T cells in healthy people across ages. Primers used in a second PCR of roughly 7 to 12 cycles were a sample-barcoded 5' primer and a J-beta primer mix. Every sample gave at least 2.5 million paired-end reads containing CDR3. TCRdb passed the 5' RACE reads through MiXCR, listing each CDR3 protein once. In the table there are about 1,500,000 distinct CDR3 sequences, approximately 28% of which are singletons. Healthy Caucasian individuals from Russia aged about 6 to 95 were enrolled as donors. Extractions gave at least 6 micrograms of total RNA per sample. Details on this clonotype: Its specificity is not known.

This CDR3 comprises 13 residues. In germline, CDR1 is LGHNA, CDR2 YSLEER. V gave up 5 bases and J gave up 6 bases, with 14 bases separating them. Points from the study as a whole: Across the age range, TCR beta diversity per million T cells fell in a roughly linear way.

This TCR came from a woman in her thirties in good health. The specimen was blood. This chain joins TRBV4-3 and TRBJ2-7, with no clear D. The CDR3 sequence is CASSSNSGSEQYF. CDR3 nucleotide sequence: TGCGCCAGCAGCTCAAATTCCGGATCCGAGCAGTACTTC.